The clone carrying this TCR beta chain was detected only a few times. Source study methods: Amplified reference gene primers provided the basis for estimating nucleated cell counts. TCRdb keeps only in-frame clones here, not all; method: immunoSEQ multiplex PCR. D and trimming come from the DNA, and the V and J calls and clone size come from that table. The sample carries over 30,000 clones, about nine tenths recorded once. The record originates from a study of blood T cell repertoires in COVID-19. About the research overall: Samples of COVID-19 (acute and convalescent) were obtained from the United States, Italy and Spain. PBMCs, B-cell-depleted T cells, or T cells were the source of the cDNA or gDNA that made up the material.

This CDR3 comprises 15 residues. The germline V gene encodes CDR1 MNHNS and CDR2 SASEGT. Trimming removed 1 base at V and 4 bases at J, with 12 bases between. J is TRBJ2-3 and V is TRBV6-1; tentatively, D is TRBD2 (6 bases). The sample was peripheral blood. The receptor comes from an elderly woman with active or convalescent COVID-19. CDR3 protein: CASSEGLGGADTQYF. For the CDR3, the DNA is TGTGCCAGCAGTGAAGGTCTAGGAGGGGCAGATACGCAGTATTTT.